A selection of T cell receptor beta chains follows, all from one sample in a study of CD8+ T cells in alopecia areata. Produced via immunoSEQ multiplex PCR; TCRdb's table is partial and in-frame only. The table has hundreds of thousands of clones, approximately 61% seen once; the top ten hold 1.2%. This material consisted of CD4+ T cells sorted from blood, taken at week 0. The receptors were gathered from a human donor with alopecia areata. Each CDR3 is given with its conserved first and last residue. The order of the fields is CDR3 protein, CDR3 DNA, J gene, V gene, D gene, clone size. A D gene is named only where the DNA matches it firmly. Part of the rows lack a size; the others show once, few, many or a class for expanded clones.

cdr3_aa: CASSQPPGGRSETQYF
cdr3_nt: TGCGCCAGCAGCCAACCCCCGGGAGGTAGATCAGAGACCCAGTACTTC
j_call: TRBJ2-5
v_call: TRBV4-1
d_call: TRBD2
clone_size: .

cdr3_aa: CASSLAKGLETQYF
cdr3_nt: TGCGCCAGCAGCTTGGCGAAGGGCCTAGAGACCCAGTACTTC
j_call: TRBJ2-5
v_call: TRBV5-1
d_call: .
clone_size: once

cdr3_aa: CATSNSNQPQHF
cdr3_nt: TGCGCCACCAGCAATAGCAATCAGCCCCAGCATTTT
j_call: TRBJ1-5
v_call: TRBV10-2
d_call: .
clone_size: many

cdr3_aa: CSVVAGGPYEQYF
cdr3_nt: TGCAGCGTTGTAGCGGGGGGCCCCTACGAGCAGTACTTC
j_call: TRBJ2-7
v_call: TRBV29-1
d_call: TRBD2
clone_size: once

cdr3_aa: CASSQGSSGTQYF
cdr3_nt: TGTGCCAGCAGCCAGGGGTCCTCGGGTACGCAGTATTTT
j_call: TRBJ2-3
v_call: TRBV7-3
d_call: .
clone_size: few

cdr3_aa: CASTRTHSYNSPLHF
cdr3_nt: TGTGCCAGTACCCGGACACACTCCTATAATTCACCCCTCCACTTT
j_call: TRBJ1-6
v_call: TRBV19
d_call: .
clone_size: few

cdr3_aa: CASSESGTGGVEQYF
cdr3_nt: TGCGCCAGCAGCGAATCCGGGACAGGGGGCGTCGAGCAGTACTTC
j_call: TRBJ2-7
v_call: TRBV5-1
d_call: TRBD1
clone_size: .

cdr3_aa: CASSPLVDPNQPQHF
cdr3_nt: TGTGCCAGCAGTCCTCTGGTGGACCCCAATCAGCCCCAGCATTTT
j_call: TRBJ1-5
v_call: TRBV2
d_call: .
clone_size: .

cdr3_aa: CASSFTGNTEAFF
cdr3_nt: TGTGCCAGCAGCTTTACAGGGAACACTGAAGCTTTCTTT
j_call: TRBJ1-1
v_call: TRBV7-2
d_call: .
clone_size: .

cdr3_aa: CSVGYGQGGANEQFF
cdr3_nt: TGCAGCGTTGGTTATGGGCAAGGAGGGGCCAATGAGCAGTTCTTC
j_call: TRBJ2-1
v_call: TRBV29-1
d_call: .
clone_size: .

cdr3_aa: CASSLAPNEKLFF
cdr3_nt: TGTGCCAGCAGCTTGGCCCCTAATGAAAAACTGTTTTTT
j_call: TRBJ1-4
v_call: TRBV5-6
d_call: .
clone_size: .

cdr3_aa: CSARGIYGYTF
cdr3_nt: TGCAGTGCCAGGGGGATATATGGCTACACCTTC
j_call: TRBJ1-2
v_call: TRBV20-1
d_call: TRBD1
clone_size: .

cdr3_aa: CASSQPWVPADTQYF
cdr3_nt: TGCGCCAGCAGCCAACCCTGGGTCCCGGCTGATACGCAGTATTTT
j_call: TRBJ2-3
v_call: TRBV4-1
d_call: .
clone_size: .

cdr3_aa: CSVLLGTGRTDTQYF
cdr3_nt: TGCAGCGTTCTTCTCGGGACAGGGCGCACAGATACGCAGTATTTT
j_call: TRBJ2-3
v_call: TRBV29-1
d_call: TRBD1
clone_size: .

cdr3_aa: CAWSQPGQGDEQYF
cdr3_nt: TGTGCCTGGAGCCAACCGGGACAGGGCGACGAGCAGTACTTC
j_call: TRBJ2-7
v_call: TRBV30
d_call: TRBD1
clone_size: few

cdr3_aa: CASSPRTGRTSNYGYTF
cdr3_nt: TGTGCCAGTAGTCCGCGGACAGGGCGTACTTCTAACTATGGCTACACCTTC
j_call: TRBJ1-2
v_call: TRBV19
d_call: TRBD1
clone_size: few

cdr3_aa: CAWTRDTTRSYEQYF
cdr3_nt: TGTGCCTGGACCCGGGACACCACCCGCTCCTACGAGCAGTACTTC
j_call: TRBJ2-7
v_call: TRBV30
d_call: .
clone_size: .

cdr3_aa: CASRLTGGKFSPLHF
cdr3_nt: TGTGCCAGCAGGCTTACAGGGGGCAAATTTTCACCCCTCCACTTT
j_call: TRBJ1-6
v_call: TRBV27
d_call: TRBD1
clone_size: .

cdr3_aa: CASSLGRFSSYEQYF
cdr3_nt: TGTGCCAGCAGCTTAGGCCGGTTTAGCTCCTACGAGCAGTACTTC
j_call: TRBJ2-7
v_call: TRBV13
d_call: .
clone_size: .

cdr3_aa: CASSLSLAPETQYF
cdr3_nt: TGTGCCAGCAGCTTGTCGCTAGCGCCAGAGACCCAGTACTTC
j_call: TRBJ2-5
v_call: TRBV5-6
d_call: .
clone_size: .

cdr3_aa: CSVVEGAREKLFF
cdr3_nt: TGCAGCGTTGTGGAGGGGGCGCGTGAAAAACTGTTTTTT
j_call: TRBJ1-4
v_call: TRBV29-1
d_call: TRBD1
clone_size: few

cdr3_aa: CAISTGDTDTQYF
cdr3_nt: TGTGCCATCAGCACTGGGGACACAGATACGCAGTATTTT
j_call: TRBJ2-3
v_call: TRBV10-3
d_call: .
clone_size: few

cdr3_aa: CASSQEVGVGANVLTF
cdr3_nt: TGTGCCAGCAGCCAAGAAGTTGGGGTTGGGGCCAACGTCCTGACTTTC
j_call: TRBJ2-6
v_call: TRBV4-2
d_call: .
clone_size: .

cdr3_aa: CASSSHLQGSTGELFF
cdr3_nt: TGCGCCAGCAGCTCCCATCTACAGGGTAGCACCGGGGAGCTGTTTTTT
j_call: TRBJ2-2
v_call: TRBV5-1
d_call: .
clone_size: .

cdr3_aa: CASIQKGGRVTGNTIYF
cdr3_nt: TGTGCCAGCATTCAGAAAGGTGGTCGGGTTACTGGAAACACCATATATTTT
j_call: TRBJ1-3
v_call: TRBV27
d_call: .
clone_size: .

cdr3_aa: CASSLGQGGLGNQPQHF
cdr3_nt: TGTGCCAGCAGCTTGGGGCAGGGCGGATTGGGCAATCAGCCCCAGCATTTT
j_call: TRBJ1-5
v_call: TRBV5-6
d_call: .
clone_size: .